This T cell receptor (beta chain) came from a study of tumor-infiltrating lymphocytes in primary liver carcinoma (dated by TCRdb to 2017 to 2019). About the full investigation: Of the five patients (three men and two women, aged 30 to 69 years), four had hepatocellular carcinoma and one had combined HCC and intrahepatic cholangiocarcinoma. Tumors of the five patients were stage T1-T3 N0M0 with maximum diameters of roughly 4.2 to 11 cm. Roughly 3.65 to 7.13 million productive TCRbeta reads were obtained per sample, and no significant difference in read depth was found between tissue types. TCRbeta repertoire sequencing, expression microarrays and whole-exome sequencing were combined in the study across five regions of each liver tumor, with adjacent normal tissue and blood also included. A total of approximately 35 specimens from 5 patients, comprising some 25 tumor regions, 5 adjacent noncancerous liver tissues and 5 peripheral blood samples, were covered by TCRbeta repertoire sequencing. The 20 to 30 tumor region samples were profiled with Agilent mRNA microarrays so that TCRbeta repertoire diversity could be related to the local molecular phenotype. Reproducibility between technical replicate repertoires was high, with correlation coefficients above 0.95 and mean shared-clone rates about 0.91.

The CDR3 covers 14 residues, taking in both the cysteine and the phenylalanine. Only the CDR3 part of the read is kept: 42 bases, read in frame from the first base. Sequences MNHNY (CDR1) and SVGAGI (CDR2) are obtained from the germline V gene (reference sequence). A distance of 10 bases separates the germline ends of V and J, which lose 2 bases and 8 bases respectively. TCRbeta-specific cDNA was reverse-transcribed from approximately 0.5 ug total RNA using a constant-region primer and ProtoScript II reverse transcriptase. Three nested multiplex PCR rounds, following a slightly modified ARM-PCR procedure, were used to build the TCRbeta libraries. Multiplex TRBV1-TRBV30 forward primers and a Cbeta reverse primer were used in the first two PCR rounds, each of which was run for around 9 cycles. Sample barcodes and Illumina adapters were added in a final 25-cycle PCR using Deep VentR polymerase. Before sequencing, amplicons of 200-500 bp were gel-purified using a QIAquick gel extraction kit. An Illumina HiSeq 2500 was used to sequence the TCRbeta amplicons, generating 250-bp paired-end reads. Per the original workflow: Trimmomatic v0.33 was used to quality-trim the reads, and FLASH v1.2.11 was used to merge paired reads so that full CDR3 sequences could be recovered. V, D and J germline segments were assigned to the rearranged TCRbeta sequences by MiGEC v1.2.1b. Clonotype statistics and Shannon-Wiener diversity indices were calculated with VDJtools v1.0.0. To reduce sampling bias, subsequent analyses other than the diversity analysis used only the 250 most abundant clonotypes in each sample. The raw public data were reprocessed by TCRdb itself: fastp quality trimming at Q25, MiXCR clonotype calling, in-frame beta chains only. Every CDR3 protein is listed once, alongside the most common genes and DNA of its rows. The V and J calls shown here were made by TCRdb, not taken from the authors' results. This sample is represented by around 120,000 distinct CDR3 sequences; approximately 70% of them were singletons. The top ten hold about a tenth of the sample.

The investigation overall reported the following: Only about 8-25% of top clones were found in all five regions of a tumor, suggesting spatial heterogeneity of tumor-infiltrating T cells. Repertoire overlap was found to be higher between tumor regions (mean roughly 35%) than between tumor-adjacent (about 17%) or tumor-blood (approximately 15%) pairs, consistent with antigen-driven expansion. Because sequencing covered only the TCR beta chain and unpaired alpha chains were not captured, true repertoire diversity is likely underestimated. Comparison of CD4+ and CD8+ T cell repertoires was precluded by the use of bulk unsorted samples. With just five or six patients in the study, the authors point out that the findings should be validated in a larger study. Compared with blood, tumors had a significantly larger share of the repertoire taken up by the top 250 clones (p = 0.039).

Remarks on this clonotype: Its antigen has not been determined. Base-call qualities are not available, and no considerably larger clone is one nucleotide away.

Without any cell sorting, total RNA and DNA were co-extracted from about 20-30 mg of bulk tissue using the AllPrep DNA/RNA mini kit. Between November 2015 and March 2016, about five patients in China with histopathologically diagnosed primary liver carcinoma had their tumors surgically resected. At the time of sampling, the patients were treatment-naive and had chronic HBV infection. Five spatially separated regions were sampled per tumor: superior, inferior, left-lateral and right-lateral poles, plus the tumor centre. According to histology, viable tumor cells made up more than 80% of every tumor sample. Pieces of fresh tumor and adjacent tissue were cut in half, with one half kept in RNAlater at -80 degrees C and the other half sent for histology.

The chain joins TRBV6-6 to TRBJ1-6; too little of a D gene remains to name it. The material sequenced was liver tumor tissue from sampling region 1. Read against the paper, the sample's cell subset or site label means: tumor region T1, superior pole. The clonotype comes from a woman aged 55-75 years with primary liver carcinoma and hepatitis B virus infection. The base sequence is TGTGCCAGCAGTTACATGGGTGGTGATTCACCCCTCCACTTT. Translated, this is CASSYMGGDSPLHF.